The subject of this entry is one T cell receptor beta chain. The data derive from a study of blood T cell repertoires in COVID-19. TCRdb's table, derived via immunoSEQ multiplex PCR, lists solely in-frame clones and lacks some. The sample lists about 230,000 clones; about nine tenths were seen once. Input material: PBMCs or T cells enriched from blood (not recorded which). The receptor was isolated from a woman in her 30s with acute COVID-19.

CDR3: CASSISGGAKNEQFF. The CDR3 bases are TGCGCCAGCAGTATTAGCGGGGGGGCGAAGAATGAGCAGTTCTTC. The chain links TRBV10-1 to TRBJ2-1; TRBD2 agrees at 11 bases. The CDR3 is made up of 15 amino acids. Germline CDR1 is WNHNN and CDR2 is SYGVQD (reference sequence). J gave up 7 bases and V 5 bases, and 7 bases lay outside the gene matches.